A single T cell receptor beta chain is shown here with its context. Assay: immunoSEQ multiplex PCR; the TCRdb copy retains only in-frame clones and omits some. There are 900,000 to 1,200,000 clones in the sample; 75% to 85% occur only once, and around 0.61% lies in the top ten. The CDR3 covers 18 residues. V lost 3 bases, J lost 1 base, and 8 bases stayed unmatched. Germline loops: CDR1 SGHRS, CDR2 YFSETQ. The sample is drawn from a study of shared clonotypes between healthy human individuals. The receptor was derived from a man between 18 and 29 years old in good health. Some clones in this sample may be carry-over from other donors' samples. The chain links TRBV5-1 to TRBJ2-3; 13 positions agree with TRBD2. The sequenced material came from memory CD4+ T cells from PBMCs. Sample subset: CD45RA-negative fraction. CDR3 amino acids: CASSSGLAGFGGTDTQYF. CDR3 sequence (DNA): TGCGCCAGCAGCTCGGGACTAGCGGGATTTGGCGGCACAGATACGCAGTATTTT.